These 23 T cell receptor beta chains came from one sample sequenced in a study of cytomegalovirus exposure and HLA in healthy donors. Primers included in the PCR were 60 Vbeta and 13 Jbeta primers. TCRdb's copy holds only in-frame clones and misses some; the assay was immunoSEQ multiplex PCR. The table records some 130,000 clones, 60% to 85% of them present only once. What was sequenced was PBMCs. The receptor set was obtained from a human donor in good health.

The CDR3 DNA follows: TGTGCCAGCGCTACTAGCGGGGTAAACATTCAGTACTTC. It is translated as CASATSGVNIQYF. The chain recombines TRBV2 with TRBJ2-4, with 10 positions matching TRBD2. Germline V CDR1 and CDR2: SNHLY, FYNNEI. J was trimmed by 6 bases and V by 8 bases; bases with no gene match: 4. CDR3 length equals 13 residues.

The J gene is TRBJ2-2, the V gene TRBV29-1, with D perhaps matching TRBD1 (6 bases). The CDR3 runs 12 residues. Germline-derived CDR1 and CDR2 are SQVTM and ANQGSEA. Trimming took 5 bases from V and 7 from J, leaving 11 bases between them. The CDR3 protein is CSVYRAVGELFF. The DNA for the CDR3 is TGCAGCGTTTACAGGGCGGTCGGGGAGCTGTTTTTT.

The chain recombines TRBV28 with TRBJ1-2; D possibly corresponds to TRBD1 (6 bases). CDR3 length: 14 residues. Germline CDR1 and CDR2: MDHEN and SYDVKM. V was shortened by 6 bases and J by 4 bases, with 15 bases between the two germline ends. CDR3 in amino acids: CASSPGQSPYGYTF. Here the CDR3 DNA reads TGTGCCAGCAGCCCAGGACAGTCTCCCTATGGCTACACCTTC.

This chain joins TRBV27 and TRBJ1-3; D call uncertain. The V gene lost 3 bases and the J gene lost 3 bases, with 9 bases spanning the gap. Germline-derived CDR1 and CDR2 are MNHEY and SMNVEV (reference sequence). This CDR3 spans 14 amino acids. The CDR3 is CASSLSAYGNTIYF. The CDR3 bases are TGTGCCAGCAGTTTGAGTGCCTATGGAAACACCATATATTTT.

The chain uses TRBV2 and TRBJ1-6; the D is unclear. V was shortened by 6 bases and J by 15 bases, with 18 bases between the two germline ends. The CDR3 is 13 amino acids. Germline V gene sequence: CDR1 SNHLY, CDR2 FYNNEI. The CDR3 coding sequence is TGTGCCAGCAGATCCGGGGAGAGGAGAAACCTCCACTTT. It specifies CASRSGERRNLHF.

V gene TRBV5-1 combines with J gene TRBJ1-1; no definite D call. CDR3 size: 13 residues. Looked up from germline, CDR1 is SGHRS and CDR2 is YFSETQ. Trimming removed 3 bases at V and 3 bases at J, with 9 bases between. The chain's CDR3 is CASSSEEDTEAFF. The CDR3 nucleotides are TGCGCCAGCAGCTCGGAAGAGGACACTGAAGCTTTCTTT.

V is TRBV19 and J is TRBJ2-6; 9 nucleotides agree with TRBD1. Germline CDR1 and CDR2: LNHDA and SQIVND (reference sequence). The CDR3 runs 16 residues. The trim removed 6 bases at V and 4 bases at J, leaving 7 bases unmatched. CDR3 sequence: CASRTGTGKGANVLTF. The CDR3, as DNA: TGTGCCAGTAGAACCGGGACAGGGAAGGGGGCCAACGTCCTGACTTTC. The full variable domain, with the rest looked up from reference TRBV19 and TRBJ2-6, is DGGITQSPKYLFRKEGQNVTLSCEQNLNHDAMYWYRQDPGQGLRLIYYSQIVNDFQKGDIAEGYSVSREKKESFPLTVTSAQKNPTAFYLCASRTGTGKGANVLTFGAGSRLTVL.

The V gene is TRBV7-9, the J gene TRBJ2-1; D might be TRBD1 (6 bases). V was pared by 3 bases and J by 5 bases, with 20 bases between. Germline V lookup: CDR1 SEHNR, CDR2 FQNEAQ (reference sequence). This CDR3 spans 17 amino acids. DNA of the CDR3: TGTGCCAGCAGCTTTCCCCCCAGGGGCCGGCCTCACAATGAGCAGTTCTTC. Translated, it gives CASSFPPRGRPHNEQFF. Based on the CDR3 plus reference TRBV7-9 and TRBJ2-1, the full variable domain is DTGVSQNPRHKITKRGQNVTFRCDPISEHNRLYWYRQTLGQGPEFLTYFQNEAQLEKSRLLSDRFSAERPKGSFSTLEIQRTEQGDSAMYLCASSFPPRGRPHNEQFFGPGTRLTVL.

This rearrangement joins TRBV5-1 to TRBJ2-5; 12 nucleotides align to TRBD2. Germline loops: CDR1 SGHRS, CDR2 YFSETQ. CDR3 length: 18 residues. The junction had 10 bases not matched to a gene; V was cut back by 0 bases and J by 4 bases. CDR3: CASSLVRLAGGPGETQYF. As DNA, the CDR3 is TGCGCCAGCAGCTTGGTTCGCCTAGCGGGGGGGCCGGGAGAGACCCAGTACTTC.

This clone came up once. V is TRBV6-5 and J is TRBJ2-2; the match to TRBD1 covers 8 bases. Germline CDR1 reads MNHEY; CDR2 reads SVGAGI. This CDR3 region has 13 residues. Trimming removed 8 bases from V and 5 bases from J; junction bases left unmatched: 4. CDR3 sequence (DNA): TGTGCCAGCGACAGGGGTTGGACCGGGGAGCTGTTTTTT. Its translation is CASDRGWTGELFF.

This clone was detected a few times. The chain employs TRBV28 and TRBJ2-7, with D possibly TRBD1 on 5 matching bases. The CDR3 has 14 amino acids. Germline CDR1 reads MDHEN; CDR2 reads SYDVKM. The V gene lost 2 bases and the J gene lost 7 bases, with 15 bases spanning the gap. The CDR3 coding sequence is TGTGCCAGCAGTTTAGTTTCAGGGCTGGGGGAGCAGTACTTC. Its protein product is CASSLVSGLGEQYF.

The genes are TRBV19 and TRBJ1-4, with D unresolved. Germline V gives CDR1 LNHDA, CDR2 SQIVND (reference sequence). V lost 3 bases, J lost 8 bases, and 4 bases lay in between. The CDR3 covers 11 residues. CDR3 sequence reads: CASSIGEKLFF. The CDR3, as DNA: TGTGCCAGTAGTATCGGGGAAAAACTGTTTTTT.

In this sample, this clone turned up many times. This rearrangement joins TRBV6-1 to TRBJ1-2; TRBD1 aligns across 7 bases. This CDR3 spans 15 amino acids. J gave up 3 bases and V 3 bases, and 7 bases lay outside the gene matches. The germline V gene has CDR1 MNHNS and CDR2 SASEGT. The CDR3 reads CASSDLTGPYYGYTF. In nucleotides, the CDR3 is TGTGCCAGCAGTGACTTGACAGGGCCCTACTATGGCTACACCTTC.

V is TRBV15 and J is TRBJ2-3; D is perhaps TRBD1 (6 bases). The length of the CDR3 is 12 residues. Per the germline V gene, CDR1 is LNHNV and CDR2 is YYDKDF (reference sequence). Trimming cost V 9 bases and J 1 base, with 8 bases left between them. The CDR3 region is CATNRGTDTQYF. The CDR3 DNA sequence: TGTGCCACTAACAGGGGCACAGATACGCAGTATTTT.

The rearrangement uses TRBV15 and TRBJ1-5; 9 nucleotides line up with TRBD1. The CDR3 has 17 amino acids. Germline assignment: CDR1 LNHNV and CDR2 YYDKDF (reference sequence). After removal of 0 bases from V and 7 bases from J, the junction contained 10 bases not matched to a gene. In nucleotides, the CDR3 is TGTGCCACCAGCAGAGAGGTTGGGGGACAGGGAGTCCAGCCCCAGCATTTT. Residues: CATSREVGGQGVQPQHF.

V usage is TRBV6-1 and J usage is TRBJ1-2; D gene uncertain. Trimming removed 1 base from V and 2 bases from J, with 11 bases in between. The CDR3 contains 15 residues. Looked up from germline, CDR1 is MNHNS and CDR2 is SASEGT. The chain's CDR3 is CASSEGWQPNYGYTF. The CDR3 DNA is TGTGCCAGCAGTGAAGGATGGCAACCCAACTATGGCTACACCTTC.

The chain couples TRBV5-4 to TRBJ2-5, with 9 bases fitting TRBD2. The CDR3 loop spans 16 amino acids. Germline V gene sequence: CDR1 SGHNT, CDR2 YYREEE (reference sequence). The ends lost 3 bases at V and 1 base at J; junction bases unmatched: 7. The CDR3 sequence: CASSSQRGAIQETQYF. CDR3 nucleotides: TGTGCCAGCAGCTCCCAGCGGGGGGCGATCCAAGAGACCCAGTACTTC.

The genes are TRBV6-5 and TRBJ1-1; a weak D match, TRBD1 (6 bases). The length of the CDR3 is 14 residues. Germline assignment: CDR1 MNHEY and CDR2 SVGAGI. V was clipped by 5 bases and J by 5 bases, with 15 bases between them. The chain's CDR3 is CASSQQGLGTEAFF. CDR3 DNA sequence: TGTGCCAGCAGTCAACAGGGTCTAGGAACTGAAGCTTTCTTT.

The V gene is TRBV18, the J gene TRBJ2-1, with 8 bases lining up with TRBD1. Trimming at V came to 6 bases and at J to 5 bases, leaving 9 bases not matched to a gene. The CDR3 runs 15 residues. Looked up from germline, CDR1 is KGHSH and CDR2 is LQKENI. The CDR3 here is CASSRIGTGDNEQFF. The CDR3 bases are TGTGCCAGCTCCCGAATCGGGACAGGCGACAATGAGCAGTTCTTC.

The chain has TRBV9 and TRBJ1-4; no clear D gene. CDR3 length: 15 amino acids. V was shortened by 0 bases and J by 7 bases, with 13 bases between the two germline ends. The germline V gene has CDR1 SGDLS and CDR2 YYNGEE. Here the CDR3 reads CASSVATAGFEKLFF. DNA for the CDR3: TGTGCCAGCAGCGTAGCTACGGCAGGCTTTGAAAAACTGTTTTTT. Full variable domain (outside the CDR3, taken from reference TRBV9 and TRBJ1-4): DSGVTQTPKHLITATGQRVTLRCSPRSGDLSVYWYQQSLDQGLQFLIQYYNGEERAKGNILERFSAQQFPDLHSELNLSSLELGDSALYFCASSVATAGFEKLFFGSGTQLSVL.

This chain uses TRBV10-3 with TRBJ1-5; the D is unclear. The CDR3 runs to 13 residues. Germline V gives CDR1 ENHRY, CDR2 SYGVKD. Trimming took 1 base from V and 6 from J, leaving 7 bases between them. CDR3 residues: CAISELGVQPQHF. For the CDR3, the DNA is TGTGCCATCAGTGAGTTGGGCGTTCAGCCCCAGCATTTT.

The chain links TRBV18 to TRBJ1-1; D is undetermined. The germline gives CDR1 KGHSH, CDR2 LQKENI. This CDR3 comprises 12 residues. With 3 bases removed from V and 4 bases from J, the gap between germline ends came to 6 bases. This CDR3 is CASSPRPTEAFF. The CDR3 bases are TGTGCCAGCTCACCGAGGCCCACTGAAGCTTTCTTT.

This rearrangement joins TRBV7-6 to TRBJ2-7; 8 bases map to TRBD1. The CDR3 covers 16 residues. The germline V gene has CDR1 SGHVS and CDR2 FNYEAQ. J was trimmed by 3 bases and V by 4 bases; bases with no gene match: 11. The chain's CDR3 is CASSSGQEKDLYEQYF. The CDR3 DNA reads TGTGCCAGCAGCTCGGGACAGGAAAAGGATCTCTACGAGCAGTACTTC.